The 28 T cell receptor beta chains given below trace back to one sample, sequenced in a study of blood T cell repertoires in COVID-19. Here immunoSEQ multiplex PCR was the method, and the copy in TCRdb shows in-frame clones only, minus some. This sample carries 400,000 or so clones, 70% to 90% of them seen once, and the ten largest clones take roughly 0.84%. Sequenced sample: peripheral blood. These TCRs come from a man younger than 35 with COVID-19, enrolled during active disease.

The CDR3 DNA is TGTGCCAGTAGTTGGGTCGGGGGGCCTCAAGAGACCCAGTACTTC. Protein product: CASSWVGGPQETQYF. The chain links TRBV19 to TRBJ2-5, with D maybe TRBD2 (7 bases). Germline CDR1 and CDR2: LNHDA and SQIVND (reference sequence). The CDR3 runs 15 residues. The V and J ends lost 5 bases and 2 bases respectively, with 15 bases between them.

This clone has more than one count but fewer than ten. The gene calls are TRBV5-4 and TRBJ2-1; 14 bases are a match to TRBD2. The CDR3 runs 14 residues. J gave up 6 bases and V 5 bases, and 1 base lay outside the gene matches. Per germline, CDR1 SGHNT and CDR2 YYREEE (reference sequence). The DNA of the CDR3 is TGTGCCAGCAGAGGGACTAGCGGGAGCAATGAGCAGTTCTTC. Residues: CASRGTSGSNEQFF.

The rearrangement uses TRBV6-5 and TRBJ2-2; D is perhaps TRBD2 (6 bases). There are 14 residues in the CDR3. V was trimmed by 6 bases and J by 1 base, leaving 9 bases between them. Germline lookup yields CDR1 MNHEY and CDR2 SVGAGI. The CDR3 region is CASRTGLNTGELFF. In DNA, the CDR3 is TGTGCCAGCAGAACGGGACTGAACACCGGGGAGCTGTTTTTT.

The chain links TRBV7-9 to TRBJ2-2; 9 nucleotides match TRBD1. The CDR3 sequence is 17 residues long. Trimming took 5 bases from V and 5 from J; bases not matched to a gene: 12. Germline assignment: CDR1 SEHNR and CDR2 FQNEAQ (reference sequence). The CDR3 region is CASSLRTGEEGTGELFF. The CDR3 DNA sequence: TGTGCCAGCAGCCTAAGGACAGGGGAGGAAGGAACCGGGGAGCTGTTTTTT.

The chain has TRBV2 and TRBJ1-1; no firm D call. V was clipped by 9 bases and J by 8 bases, with 13 bases between them. CDR3 length: 11 amino acids. Germline V gene data show CDR1 as SNHLY and CDR2 as FYNNEI. The chain's CDR3 is CASSPQSEAFF. CDR3 DNA: TGTGCCAGTTCGCCTCAGTCGGAAGCTTTCTTT.

CDR3 nucleotides: TGCGCCAGCAGTGAACAGGGATCGGGTCAGCCCCAGCATTTT. It codes for CASSEQGSGQPQHF. This chain links TRBV10-2 with TRBJ1-5; TRBD1 is a possible D gene (6 bases). Germline loops: CDR1 WSHSY, CDR2 SAAADI. This CDR3 is built from 14 residues. V shed 3 bases and J shed 6 bases, with 12 bases lying between them.

This rearrangement joins TRBV12-3 or TRBV12-4 to TRBJ2-5; tentative D call: TRBD2 (6 bases). The CDR3 loop spans 12 amino acids. Deletions cut 6 bases from V and 3 bases from J, with 8 bases between. In DNA, the CDR3 is TGTGCCAGCAGGAGGAGGGAAGAGACCCAGTACTTC. This encodes CASRRREETQYF.

CDR3: CASSVGGGGGTEAFF. CDR3 coding DNA: TGTGCCAGCAGCGTAGGGGGAGGGGGAGGTACTGAAGCTTTCTTT. The chain couples TRBV9 to TRBJ1-1, with D possibly TRBD1 on 6 matching bases. CDR3 length equals 15 residues. The V end lost 0 bases, the J end lost 5 bases, and 14 bases lay between the germline ends. Germline CDR1 is SGDLS and CDR2 is YYNGEE.

This CDR3 reads CASSERGMGDEKLFF. In nucleotides, the CDR3 is TGTGCCAGCAGTGAACGGGGGATGGGGGATGAAAAACTGTTTTTT. The chain employs TRBV6-1 and TRBJ1-4; possibly TRBD1 for D (5 bases). CDR1 and CDR2 (germline): MNHNS, SASEGT. The germline V and J ends were trimmed by 2 bases and 6 bases, with 13 bases remaining between them. CDR3 length: 15 amino acids.

The chain has TRBV5-4 and TRBJ1-1, with TRBD1 matching over 9 bases. The CDR3 runs 15 residues. CDR1 is SGHNT, CDR2 YYREEE, per germline (reference sequence). J lost 1 base, V lost 1 base, and 2 bases had no gene match. CDR3 amino acids: CASSLNRGQNTEAFF. The CDR3 DNA is TGTGCCAGCAGCTTGAACAGGGGGCAGAACACTGAAGCTTTCTTT.

CDR3 sequence (DNA): TGTGCCAGCAGCCACCGAGGCCGCTCCTACGAGCAGTACTTC. Encoded protein: CASSHRGRSYEQYF. The chain joins TRBV3-1 (or the pseudogene TRBV3-2) to TRBJ2-7; D is uncertain. Trimming shortened V by 3 bases and J by 0 bases, and 9 bases separated the two germline ends. CDR3 length: 14 residues. Germline CDR1 LGHDT, CDR2 YNNKEL (reference sequence).

The chain combines TRBV6-7 with TRBJ2-3; D uncertain. TRBV6-7 is flagged as an ORF with uncertain function. Trimming stripped 0 bases from V and 0 bases from J, with 4 bases between. There are 14 residues in the CDR3. CDR3 region: CASSYSPSTDTQYF. The CDR3 DNA follows: TGTGCCAGCAGTTACTCCCCTAGCACAGATACGCAGTATTTT.

The V gene is TRBV19, the J gene TRBJ1-2, with unresolved D. CDR3 length: 12 amino acids. Looked up from germline, CDR1 is LNHDA and CDR2 is SQIVND (reference sequence). Trimming took off 3 bases at V and 4 bases at J, with 6 bases between the two ends. The CDR3 spells CASSISSYGYTF. DNA for the CDR3: TGTGCCAGTAGTATTAGTTCCTATGGCTACACCTTC.

V is TRBV5-4 and J is TRBJ2-1, with 8 nucleotides matching TRBD1. The CDR3 extends over 16 amino acids. CDR1 and CDR2 (germline): SGHNT, YYREEE (reference sequence). J was trimmed by 8 bases and V by 4 bases; bases with no gene match: 14. CDR3 in amino acids: CASSPGGRGLVDEQFF. In nucleotides, the CDR3 is TGTGCCAGCAGCCCCGGAGGCAGGGGGCTAGTGGATGAGCAGTTCTTC.

This clone turned up a few times. The chain employs TRBV7-9 and TRBJ1-1; 7 bases fit TRBD1. V lost 7 bases and J lost 2; bases outside the gene matches: 7. Looked up from germline, CDR1 is SEHNR and CDR2 is FQNEAQ (reference sequence). The CDR3 is 14 amino acids. CDR3 sequence reads: CASINYRGNTEAFF. The CDR3 region has the DNA TGTGCCAGCATAAACTACAGGGGTAACACTGAAGCTTTCTTT. Complete variable domain (other parts from reference TRBV7-9 and TRBJ1-1): DTGVSQNPRHKITKRGQNVTFRCDPISEHNRLYWYRQTLGQGPEFLTYFQNEAQLEKSRLLSDRFSAERPKGSFSTLEIQRTEQGDSAMYLCASINYRGNTEAFFGQGTRLTVV.

The chain joins TRBV5-5 to TRBJ2-1; D may be TRBD2 (5 bases). The CDR3 spans 16 residues. Germline loops: CDR1 SGHKS, CDR2 YYEKEE (reference sequence). The V and J ends lost 4 bases and 1 base respectively, with 15 bases between them. The CDR3 DNA follows: TGTGCCAGCAGCCCCGCGGTAGGGAGTTCCTACAATGAGCAGTTCTTC. It encodes CASSPAVGSSYNEQFF.

Remarks on this clone: Compared with germline, one end of the junction differs, possibly owing to a read error. The same CDR3 is also encoded by other DNA sequences in this sample. This chain's CDR3 is CASSQGQGSTGELFF. In nucleotides, the CDR3 is TGTGCCAGCAGCCAAGGACAGGGAAGCACCGGAGAGCTGTTTTTT. This chain links TRBV7-8 with TRBJ2-2; the match to TRBD1 covers 8 bases. Germline CDR1 and CDR2: SGHVS and FQNEAQ. The CDR3 sequence is 15 residues long.

This clone was found once. This chain joins TRBV11-2 and TRBJ2-5; D is possibly TRBD2 (6 bases). This CDR3 has 16 amino acids. Germline assignment: CDR1 SGHAT and CDR2 FQNNGV. With 6 bases removed from V and 4 bases from J, the gap between germline ends came to 21 bases. This chain's CDR3 is CASSSVWDSSTETQYF. The CDR3 DNA reads TGTGCCAGCAGTTCCGTTTGGGACTCTTCCACAGAGACCCAGTACTTC.

CDR3 coding DNA: TGTGCCAGCAGTGAAAGGACTAGCGGGAGAAACATTCAGTACTTC. Protein sequence: CASSERTSGRNIQYF. This chain uses TRBV6-1 with TRBJ2-4; 13 bases are shared with TRBD2. Per germline, CDR1 MNHNS and CDR2 SASEGT. Unmatched junction bases numbered 1, after V lost 2 bases and J lost 6 bases. This CDR3 is built from 15 residues.

This sequence joins TRBV12-3 or TRBV12-4 and TRBJ2-1, with a weak D call TRBD2 (5 bases). This CDR3 has 13 residues. Trimming took 3 bases from V and 9 from J, leaving 12 bases between them. The CDR3 DNA is TGTGCCAGCAGTTTTCGGGATGGGAGTGAGCAGTTCTTC. Translating it yields CASSFRDGSEQFF.

The V and J genes are TRBV5-6 and TRBJ1-4; 9 bases fit TRBD1. The CDR3 consists of 17 residues. Germline trimming cut 1 base from V and 8 bases from J; bases unmatched to any gene: 12. Germline V gives CDR1 SGHDT, CDR2 YYEEEE. CDR3 nucleotide sequence: TGTGCCAGCAGCTTGACCCACTCCGGGACAGGGCGAGAAAAACTGTTTTTT. This gives the protein CASSLTHSGTGREKLFF.

This clone was seen just once. The V call is TRBV19, the J call TRBJ2-7; possibly TRBD2 for D (6 bases). Germline V gene lookup returns CDR1 LNHDA and CDR2 SQIVND (reference sequence). V was trimmed by 3 bases and J by 2 bases, leaving 11 bases between them. This CDR3 is built from 14 residues. The DNA for the CDR3 is TGTGCCAGTAGTATCTCACTAGCTGCCTACGAGCAGTACTTC. Protein sequence: CASSISLAAYEQYF.

CDR3 bases: TGTGCCAGCAGTCCACCGGGACAGGGGGGGACTGAAGCTTTCTTT. This translates into CASSPPGQGGTEAFF. This chain links TRBV2 with TRBJ1-1; 11 bases line up with TRBD1. CDR3 size: 15 residues. Trimming removed 5 bases from V and 5 bases from J; junction bases left unmatched: 7. Germline lookup yields CDR1 SNHLY and CDR2 FYNNEI.

The CDR3 coding sequence is TGTGCCACCCAGAATTATGAAAAACTGTTTTTT. It codes for CATQNYEKLFF. The J gene is TRBJ1-4, the V gene TRBV15; D uncertain. CDR1 and CDR2 (germline): LNHNV, YYDKDF (reference sequence). CDR3 length: 11 amino acids. Trimming left V 8 bases short and J 6 bases short, with 7 bases between.

J is TRBJ2-1 and V is TRBV5-1; tentatively, D is TRBD2 (5 bases). The CDR3 loop spans 21 amino acids. Trimming left V 0 bases short and J 3 bases short, with 28 bases between. Per germline, CDR1 SGHRS and CDR2 YFSETQ. CDR3 residues: CASSLAINRELSLLDYNEQFF. CDR3 nucleotides: TGCGCCAGCAGCTTGGCCATCAACCGGGAACTATCCCTCTTGGACTACAATGAGCAGTTCTTC.

This chain joins TRBV6-5 and TRBJ2-3; 8 nucleotides line up with TRBD2. The CDR3 is 14 residues long. V lost 6 bases to trimming and J lost 2 bases; unmatched junction nucleotides: 4. Germline CDR1 and CDR2: MNHEY and SVGAGI. In DNA form, the CDR3 reads TGTGCCAGCAGACTAGCGGAACTCACAGATACGCAGTATTTT. It codes for CASRLAELTDTQYF.

J is TRBJ2-7 and V is TRBV27; TRBD2 matches 11 bases. The CDR3 spans 15 residues. The V and J ends lost 8 bases and 2 bases, in that order; junction bases with no gene match: 8. The V gene's germline CDR1 is MNHEY and CDR2 SMNVEV (reference sequence). The CDR3 spells CASRTSGSPPYEQYF. CDR3 in DNA: TGTGCCAGCCGAACTAGCGGGAGTCCTCCCTACGAGCAGTACTTC.

The V and J genes are TRBV6-5 and TRBJ1-5; D possibly corresponds to TRBD1 (6 bases). Germline CDR1 reads MNHEY; CDR2 reads SVGAGI. V was trimmed by 0 bases and J by 6 bases, leaving 12 bases between them. The CDR3 runs to 15 residues. As DNA, the CDR3 is TGTGCCAGCAGTTACTCCACAGGGTTTGGTCAGCCCCAGCATTTT. The encoded protein is CASSYSTGFGQPQHF.